This is a list of T cell receptor beta chains from one sample in a study of cytomegalovirus exposure and HLA in healthy donors. Libraries were prepared by immunoSEQ multiplex PCR; TCRdb keeps only in-frame clonotypes and omits some of them. The repertoire has about 180,000 clones, around four fifths of them found once; the top ten carry under 1.5%. Sequenced: PBMCs. The receptors originated from a man under 40 in good health and CMV-seronegative. The CDR3 runs from the conserved cysteine through the conserved F or W. The D gene is left open where the match is weak. A row's size may be missing; if present it is once, few, many or a size class.

NA TRBJ1-4 TRBV21-1 NA CASSKRRQKREKLFF TGTGCCAGCAGCAAACGGAGACAGAAACGAGAAAAACTGTTTTTT
NA TRBJ2-7 TRBV4-1 TRBD1 CASSPFIDRATYEQYF TGCGCCAGCAGCCCTTTCATTGACAGGGCGACCTACGAGCAGTACTTC
once TRBJ1-5 TRBV27 NA CASSYRGLGPQHF TGTGCCAGCAGTTACCGGGGTCTGGGGCCCCAGCATTTT
NA TRBJ2-5 TRBV7-2 NA CASSLFRVGTQYF TGTGCCAGCAGCTTATTCAGGGTTGGGACCCAGTACTTC
NA TRBJ2-5 TRBV7-9 TRBD2 CASSTGSSGQETQYF TGTGCCAGCAGCACCGGTTCTAGCGGCCAAGAGACCCAGTACTTC
NA TRBJ2-7 TRBV4-2 NA CASSQKQGVGQIHEQYF TGTGCCAGCAGCCAAAAACAGGGTGTAGGTCAGATCCACGAGCAGTACTTC
NA TRBJ1-2 TRBV28 TRBD1 CASSPGTDYGYTF TGTGCCAGCAGTCCCGGGACAGACTATGGCTACACCTTC
NA TRBJ2-7 TRBV30 TRBD1 CAWSGTGNDEQYF TGTGCCTGGAGTGGGACAGGGAACGACGAGCAGTACTTC
once TRBJ2-5 TRBV7-2 TRBD1 CASSSDRGWQETQYF TGTGCCAGCAGCTCCGACAGGGGGTGGCAAGAGACCCAGTACTTC
NA TRBJ2-1 TRBV19 NA CASSRGHEQFF TGTGCCAGTAGTAGGGGGCATGAGCAGTTCTTC
NA TRBJ1-3 TRBV10-2 NA CASSTDISSGNTIYF TGCGCCAGCAGTACTGACATCAGCTCTGGAAACACCATATATTTT
NA TRBJ1-6 TRBV6-5 NA CASSLEYNSPLHF TGTGCCAGCTCCCTTGAGTATAATTCACCCCTCCACTTT
NA TRBJ1-2 TRBV23-1 NA CASSQSVIISDRRPDGYTF TGCGCCAGCAGTCAATCCGTAATTATTTCGGATAGGCGGCCTGATGGCTACACCTTC
few TRBJ1-2 TRBV7-9 NA CASSSPLLRGRGNYGYTF TGTGCCAGCAGCTCCCCTTTGTTGCGCGGCAGGGGAAACTATGGCTACACCTTC
NA TRBJ2-7 TRBV7-6 TRBD1 CASSPGTGPPSDEQYF TGTGCCAGCAGCCCGGGGACAGGGCCTCCTTCGGACGAGCAGTACTTC
NA TRBJ1-2 TRBV30 NA CAWRGVYGYTF TGTGCCTGGCGGGGGGTCTATGGCTACACCTTC